Listed below are T cell receptor beta chains from one sample, sequenced in a study of post-analysis software for immune sequencing data. TCRdb recomputed calls from the PCR reads with MiXCR, one row per CDR3 protein. The sample contains 650,000 to 850,000 distinct CDR3 sequences, around 50% of which appear only once. Sequencing input: blood. The receptors here all came from a girl between 5 and 17 years old with multiple sclerosis. Both conserved end residues are part of each CDR3. D genes are given only for firm matches. Clone size is given for some rows only: seen once, a few or many times, or a class if the clone is expanded.

>TRBD1|17|TRBV7-9|NA|TRBJ2-7
CASSPTFRTGDSNEQYF
TGTGCCAGCAGCCCGACTTTTAGGACAGGGGACTCCAACGAGCAGTACTTC
>NA|12|TRBV27|few|TRBJ1-1
CASSPTRGAAFF
TGTGCCAGCAGTCCCACTCGGGGGGCGGCTTTCTTT
>TRBD1|13|TRBV20-1|NA|TRBJ2-7
CSAERQGIHEQYF
TGCAGTGCTGAGAGACAGGGGATACACGAGCAGTACTTC
>TRBD2|18|TRBV7-2|NA|TRBJ2-1
CASSLTGLAGGIWNEQFF
TGTGCCAGCAGCTTAACGGGACTAGCGGGAGGGATATGGAATGAGCAGTTCTTC
>NA|12|TRBV5-1|NA|TRBJ2-7
CASSLSKSEQYF
TGCGCCAGCAGCTTGTCCAAGTCCGAGCAGTACTTC
>TRBD1|13|TRBV7-9|NA|TRBJ2-7
CASQGQEGYEQYF
TGTGCCAGCCAGGGACAGGAGGGATACGAGCAGTACTTC
>TRBD1|14|TRBV5-4|NA|TRBJ1-6
CASKRQGVNSPLHF
TGTGCCAGCAAACGACAGGGAGTGAATTCACCCCTCCACTTT
>TRBD2|14|TRBV29-1|NA|TRBJ2-5
CSGGGLAGGETQYF
TGCAGCGGAGGAGGACTAGCGGGAGGAGAGACTCAGTACTTC
>NA|9|TRBV29-1|once|TRBJ1-2
CSDGSGYTF
TGCAGCGACGGGTCTGGCTACACCTTC
>NA|15|TRBV7-9|NA|TRBJ2-5
CASSAGKVESETQYF
TGTGCCAGCAGCGCCGGGAAGGTGGAGTCGGAGACCCAGTACTTC
>NA|15|TRBV20-1|NA|TRBJ2-7
CSASPLQSRDLEQYF
TGCAGTGCTAGTCCCTTACAGAGTAGGGACCTCGAGCAGTACTTC
>NA|13|TRBV20-1|few|TRBJ2-3
CSADRDSTDTQYF
TGCAGTGCAGATCGGGACTCCACAGATACGCAGTATTTT
>TRBD1|15|TRBV9|NA|TRBJ2-5
CASSVEGTGVETQYF
TGTGCCAGCAGCGTAGAGGGGACAGGGGTGGAGACCCAGTACTTC
>TRBD1|14|TRBV12-3/TRBV12-4|NA|TRBJ2-7
CASKGQLSSYEQYF
TGTGCCAGCAAGGGACAGTTGAGCTCCTACGAGCAGTACTTC
>TRBD1|16|TRBV6-5|NA|TRBJ2-4
CASSPQGSEAKNIQYF
TGTGCCAGCAGTCCACAGGGGAGCGAAGCCAAAAACATTCAGTACTTC
>NA|16|TRBV10-3|few|TRBJ1-2
CAISESGRSDSPGYTF
TGTGCCATCAGTGAGTCTGGGAGGTCCGACAGCCCCGGCTACACCTTC
>NA|13|TRBV20-1|few|TRBJ2-4
CSARSEFKNIQYF
TGCAGTGCTAGATCGGAGTTTAAAAACATTCAGTACTTC
>TRBD2|14|TRBV20-1|NA|TRBJ2-7
CSARVAGGPYEQYF
TGCAGTGCTAGGGTAGCGGGAGGGCCCTACGAGCAGTACTTC
>NA|16|TRBV7-8|once|TRBJ2-1
CASRWASVSSYNEQFF
TGTGCCAGCAGGTGGGCTAGCGTTAGCTCCTACAATGAGCAGTTCTTC
>TRBD1|14|TRBV3-1|NA|TRBJ2-4
CASSRTGGPYGQYF
TGTGCCAGCAGCCGGACAGGTGGTCCATACGGGCAGTACTTC
>NA|16|TRBV6-2/TRBV6-3|NA|TRBJ2-3
CASSYSAETSTDTQYF
TGTGCCAGCAGTTACTCGGCAGAAACTAGCACAGATACGCAGTATTTT
>TRBD1|12|TRBV29-1|few|TRBJ1-2
CSTRQGSYGYTF
TGCAGCACCCGACAGGGGAGTTATGGCTACACCTTC
>NA|14|TRBV3-1|NA|TRBJ2-1
CASSQFTRYNEQFF
TGTGCCAGCAGCCAATTTACAAGATACAATGAGCAGTTCTTC
>TRBD1|15|TRBV18|NA|TRBJ1-5
CASSTGTGGKQPQHF
TGTGCCAGCTCAACCGGGACAGGGGGCAAGCAGCCCCAGCATTTT
>TRBD2|15|TRBV10-3|few|TRBJ2-3
CAIALAGGGTDTQYF
TGTGCCATCGCCCTAGCGGGGGGGGGCACAGATACGCAGTATTTT
>NA|14|TRBV15|few|TRBJ2-7
CATSRTMESYEQYF
TGTGCCACCAGCCGGACAATGGAGTCCTACGAGCAGTACTTC
>NA|12|TRBV10-3|NA|TRBJ2-1
CAISAYTHEQFF
TGTGCCATCAGTGCATATACTCATGAGCAGTTCTTC